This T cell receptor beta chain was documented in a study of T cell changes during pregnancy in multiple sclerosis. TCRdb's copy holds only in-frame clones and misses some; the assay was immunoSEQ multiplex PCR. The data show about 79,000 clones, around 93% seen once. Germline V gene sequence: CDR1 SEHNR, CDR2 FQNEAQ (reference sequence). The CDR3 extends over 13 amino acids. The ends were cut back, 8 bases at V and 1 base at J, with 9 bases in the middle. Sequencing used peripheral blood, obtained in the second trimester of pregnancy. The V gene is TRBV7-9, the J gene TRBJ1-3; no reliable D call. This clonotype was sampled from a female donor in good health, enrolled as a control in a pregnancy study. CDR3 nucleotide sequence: TGTGCCAGCGGGCCGTCTTCTGGAAACACCATATATTTT. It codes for CASGPSSGNTIYF. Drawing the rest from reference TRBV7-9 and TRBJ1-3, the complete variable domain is DTGVSQNPRHKITKRGQNVTFRCDPISEHNRLYWYRQTLGQGPEFLTYFQNEAQLEKSRLLSDRFSAERPKGSFSTLEIQRTEQGDSAMYLCASGPSSGNTIYFGEGSWLTVV.